Following are 16 T cell receptor beta chains from one sample sequenced in a study of vaccination and CD4 T cells after COVID-19 (dated by TCRdb to about 2022). The sample's treatment or condition label is to be understood as: roughly 10-day PBMC culture with coronavirus spike peptide pools or control peptides (ViraFEST assay). No antigen has been identified for these receptors. Receptors were amplified or captured by PCR. Sequencer: Illumina iSeq 100. DNA from cultured CD4+ T cells underwent TCR sequencing with the Oncomine TCR Beta short-read assay at the Johns Hopkins FTIC core. The public sequencing data were trimmed at Q25 with fastp and processed into clonotypes with MiXCR by TCRdb, which kept only in-frame beta chains. Merged by CDR3 protein, the rows form single entries marked with the most common genes and DNA. The sample table holds over 10,000 distinct CDR3 sequences, of which about 60% were seen once. The ten biggest clones cover 12% of the sample.

The material sequenced was CD4+ T cells from blood, cultured in vitro. The receptor source for this set is a human donor who had recovered from COVID-19.

This rearrangement joins TRBV4-3 to TRBJ2-5; TRBD2 agrees at 8 bases. Germline CDR1 LGHNA, CDR2 YSLEER. J lost 4 bases, V lost 0 bases, and 7 bases had no gene match. This CDR3 contains 16 residues. The CDR3 sequence is CASSQDLSGGGETQYF. CDR3 DNA: TGCGCCAGCAGCCAAGATTTGTCGGGAGGGGGAGAGACCCAGTACTTC.

This clonotype has more than one count but fewer than ten. The chain has TRBV6-4 and TRBJ2-2; D unclear. Germline lookup yields CDR1 MRHNA and CDR2 SNTAGT. V was cut by 2 bases and J by 3 bases, with 4 bases left in between. The CDR3 has 13 amino acids. The CDR3 DNA sequence: TGTGCCAGCAGTGACAGGGACACCGGGGAGCTGTTTTTT. Amino acid sequence: CASSDRDTGELFF.

V gene TRBV24-1 combines with J gene TRBJ2-7; TRBD2 matches at 12 bases. In germline, CDR1 is KGHDR, CDR2 SFDVKD. Trimming removed 5 bases from V and 2 bases from J; junction bases left unmatched: 0. The CDR3 extends over 14 amino acids. CDR3 DNA: TGTGCCACCAGTGGGACTAGCGGGACCTACGAGCAGTACTTC. The encoded protein is CATSGTSGTYEQYF.

V usage is TRBV20-1 and J usage is TRBJ2-7; D is undetermined. The CDR3 sequence is 12 residues long. The germline V gene has CDR1 DFQATT and CDR2 SNEGSKA (reference sequence). V was trimmed by 5 bases and J by 5 bases, leaving 13 bases between them. CDR3 protein: CSAPQVGDEQYF. The DNA of the CDR3 is TGCAGTGCTCCCCAGGTTGGGGACGAGCAGTACTTC.

V gene TRBV19 combines with J gene TRBJ2-2; tentative D call: TRBD2 (6 bases). The V end lost 5 bases, the J end lost 8 bases, and 15 bases lay between the germline ends. Germline V gene data show CDR1 as LNHDA and CDR2 as SQIVND (reference sequence). The CDR3 runs 14 residues. CDR3 in amino acids: CASSLGSGLGELFF. Here the CDR3 DNA reads TGTGCCAGTAGTCTCGGGAGCGGCTTAGGGGAGCTGTTTTTT.

The J gene is TRBJ1-6, the V gene TRBV7-2; D unresolved. Trimming pared 6 bases from V and 10 bases from J, leaving 25 bases between. Germline V CDR1 and CDR2: SGHTA, FQGNSA. The CDR3 runs to 17 residues. The CDR3 region is CASSPSYLRVPQSPLHF. The CDR3 DNA is TGTGCCAGCAGTCCGTCCTATTTAAGGGTCCCTCAGTCACCCCTCCACTTT.

This chain uses TRBV7-9 with TRBJ2-7; D might be TRBD2 (6 bases). This CDR3 comprises 14 residues. V lost 4 bases and J lost 2, with 12 bases in between. CDR1 and CDR2 (germline): SEHNR, FQNEAQ (reference sequence). The CDR3: CASSYRLEPYEQYF. In DNA, the CDR3 is TGTGCCAGCAGCTATAGACTAGAACCCTACGAGCAGTACTTC.

This clonotype occurred a few times. The gene calls are TRBV12-3 or TRBV12-4 and TRBJ2-3, with TRBD2 matching over 7 bases. The CDR3 runs to 15 residues. The J segment lost 9 bases and the V segment lost 4 bases, leaving 13 bases of the junction unmatched. CDR3 in DNA: TGTGCCAGCAGTTCCAGCGGGATATCCCCCGGCACGCAGTATTTT. It is translated as CASSSSGISPGTQYF.

The chain is built from TRBV6-1 and TRBJ1-1; TRBD1 might be the D (6 bases). CDR3 length: 17 amino acids. CDR1 and CDR2 (germline): MNHNS, SASEGT. V lost 5 bases to trimming and J lost 5 bases, with 24 bases between them. CDR3 loop: CASSRGGPGGQSTEAFF. As DNA, the CDR3 is TGTGCCAGCAGTAGGGGAGGCCCCGGGGGACAATCAACTGAAGCTTTCTTT.

The chain employs TRBV6-1 and TRBJ1-6; no clear D gene. V dropped 4 bases and J dropped 7 bases, with 5 bases sitting between them. The CDR3 sequence is 12 residues long. The germline V gene has CDR1 MNHNS and CDR2 SASEGT. The CDR3 spells CASSVRNSPLHF. DNA for the CDR3: TGTGCCAGCAGTGTCAGGAATTCACCCCTCCACTTT.

The chain has TRBV27 and TRBJ1-4; TRBD1 agrees at 11 bases. The J segment lost 7 bases and the V segment lost 3 bases, leaving 13 bases of the junction unmatched. Germline CDR1 is MNHEY and CDR2 is SMNVEV (reference sequence). The CDR3 has 18 residues. The CDR3 region has the DNA TGTGCCAGCAGTTTGACCGGGACAGGGGGTAGATGGAGTGAAAAACTGTTTTTT. It yields the protein CASSLTGTGGRWSEKLFF.

CDR3 nucleotides: TGTGCCAGCAGCTCGGGTGCTGCGGGAGGTTTTCGCTACGAGCAGTACTTC. Translating gives CASSSGAAGGFRYEQYF. V and J are TRBV28 and TRBJ2-7, with 8 bases identical to TRBD2. CDR3 length: 17 residues. After removal of 6 bases from V and 3 bases from J, the junction contained 16 bases not matched to a gene. Germline V gene data show CDR1 as MDHEN and CDR2 as SYDVKM.

This clonotype was seen a handful of times. This chain links TRBV28 with TRBJ2-5, with 9 positions matching TRBD2. CDR3 size: 16 residues. Unmatched junction bases numbered 11, after V lost 7 bases and J lost 2 bases. The germline gives CDR1 MDHEN, CDR2 SYDVKM. CDR3 protein: CASKITGTSLQETQYF. Written as DNA, the CDR3 is TGTGCCAGCAAGATCACCGGGACTAGCTTACAAGAGACCCAGTACTTC.

V usage is TRBV2 and J usage is TRBJ2-7; perhaps TRBD2 as D (5 bases). CDR1 is SNHLY, CDR2 FYNNEI, per germline. V dropped 4 bases and J dropped 5 bases, with 12 bases sitting between them. The CDR3 extends over 13 amino acids. The CDR3 sequence is CASSGLWTDEQYF. The CDR3 DNA follows: TGTGCCAGCAGTGGGCTATGGACTGACGAGCAGTACTTC.

This clonotype was observed a handful of times. The rearrangement joins TRBV6-2 or TRBV6-3 to TRBJ2-3; perhaps TRBD1 as D (6 bases). CDR1 is MNHEY and CDR2 is SVGEGT in the germline V gene. The CDR3 length is 16 residues. The V end lost 5 bases, the J end lost 1 base, and 16 bases lay between the germline ends. The CDR3: CASSRPVGQGTDTQYF. CDR3 coding DNA: TGTGCCAGCAGTCGCCCCGTGGGACAAGGCACAGATACGCAGTATTTT.

The J gene is TRBJ1-1, the V gene TRBV2; D is unclear. CDR1 is SNHLY, CDR2 FYNNEI, per germline. Trimming took 5 bases from V and 7 from J, leaving 14 bases between them. The CDR3 contains 13 residues. CDR3 sequence reads: CASSSWIDLEAFF. CDR3 in DNA: TGTGCCAGCAGTAGTTGGATCGACCTTGAAGCTTTCTTT.